This T cell receptor beta chain emerged from a study of cytomegalovirus exposure and HLA in healthy donors. The study, taken as a whole, reports: A link between a missense DCLRE1C variant and TCR beta V- and J-gene trimming emerged from a later analysis. Previously analyzed data showed that most TCR beta V segments were productive at a frequency of about 87% or about 30%.

Germline V lookup: CDR1 MGHRA, CDR2 YSYEKL. This CDR3 spans 19 amino acids. V lost 0 bases to trimming and J lost 1 base, with 21 bases between them. PCR was performed using 60 Vbeta and 13 Jbeta primers. The method was immunoSEQ multiplex PCR; TCRdb's version includes in-frame clones alone and lacks a portion of them. This sample has 150,000 to 200,000 clones, with roughly 86% found just once. This clone was seen a single time. Its antigen is still unknown. Sequencing was done on a sample of PBMCs. The V gene is TRBV4-1, the J gene TRBJ1-1; tentatively, D is TRBD1 (6 bases). This sequence was found in a girl between 10 and 17 years old in good health and CMV-seropositive. CDR3 sequence reads: CASSQEWGGPVLGNTEAFF. The DNA for the CDR3 is TGCGCCAGCAGCCAAGAGTGGGGGGGGCCCGTGTTAGGGAACACTGAAGCTTTCTTT.